These T cell receptor beta chains were read from a single sample in a study of CD8+CD57+ T cells in acquired aplastic anemia. TCRdb itself ran the reads through MiXCR, one entry per CDR3 protein. The table includes more than 150,000 distinct CDR3 sequences, 48% detected once. Input material: sorted CD4+, CD8+, or CD8+CD57+ T cells (not recorded which) from PBMCs. All receptors derive from a human donor with aplastic anemia. Both conserved end residues are part of each CDR3. The D gene is left open where the match is weak. Only part of the rows carry a size: once, few, many, or a class if the clone is expanded.

CDR3aa	CDR3nt	d_gene	len	abundance	v_gene	j_gene
CASSVGGGNYGYTF	TGTGCCAGCAGCGTAGGCGGGGGGAACTATGGCTACACCTTC	.	14	few	TRBV9	TRBJ1-2
CASRRASGEQYF	TGTGCCAGCAGGCGGGCCAGCGGGGAGCAGTACTTC	.	12	.	TRBV7-6	TRBJ2-7
CASSSDSNTEAFF	TGTGCCAGCAGCTCTGACAGTAACACTGAAGCTTTCTTT	.	13	.	TRBV7-9	TRBJ1-1
CASSHRATDTQYF	TGTGCCAGCAGCCACCGAGCCACAGATACGCAGTATTTT	.	13	few	TRBV3-1	TRBJ2-3
CSARDLQMNTEAFF	TGCAGTGCTAGAGATCTGCAGATGAACACTGAAGCTTTCTTT	.	14	.	TRBV20-1	TRBJ1-1
CASSLRAGGPDTQYF	TGTGCCAGCAGCTTGCGAGCGGGGGGCCCAGATACGCAGTATTTT	TRBD2	15	once	TRBV11-2	TRBJ2-3
CASSYRQGEQFF	TGTGCCAGCAGTTACAGGCAGGGCGAGCAGTTCTTC	.	12	many	TRBV6-5	TRBJ2-1
CASSVGIGRADTEAFF	TGTGCCAGCAGCGTAGGCATAGGCCGGGCGGACACTGAAGCTTTCTTT	.	16	few	TRBV9	TRBJ1-1
CASSSGQVGSPLHF	TGCGCCAGCAGCTCAGGCCAGGTCGGGTCACCCCTCCACTTT	.	14	.	TRBV5-1	TRBJ1-6
CASSPTSTDTQYF	TGTGCCAGCAGTCCGACTAGCACAGATACGCAGTATTTT	.	13	many	TRBV7-9	TRBJ2-3
CATSILRYGYTF	TGTGCCACCAGTATATTGAGGTATGGCTACACCTTC	.	12	.	TRBV24-1	TRBJ1-2
CAISEGLAGVSEQYF	TGTGCCATCAGTGAGGGACTAGCGGGAGTGAGCGAGCAGTACTTC	TRBD2	15	few	TRBV10-3	TRBJ2-7
CASRRLGTVSYEQYF	TGTGCCAGCAGACGACTCGGGACAGTCTCCTACGAGCAGTACTTC	TRBD1	15	many	TRBV6-2/TRBV6-3	TRBJ2-7
CASSYGRDYEQYF	TGTGCCAGCAGTTACGGCAGGGACTACGAGCAGTACTTC	.	13	.	TRBV6-5	TRBJ2-7
CASSGGSAVF	TGTGCCAGCAGTGGCGGGAGCGCGGTCTTC	TRBD2	10	many	TRBV7-9	TRBJ2-1
CASRETNYGYTF	TGCGCCAGCAGGGAGACTAACTATGGCTACACCTTC	.	12	.	TRBV5-1	TRBJ1-2
CASSLQRDSSPLHF	TGTGCCAGCAGTCTCCAGAGGGATAGTTCACCCCTCCACTTT	.	14	.	TRBV12-3/TRBV12-4	TRBJ1-6
CASSPIAQGLSTEAFF	TGTGCCAGCAGCCCGATCGCCCAGGGTCTGAGCACTGAAGCTTTCTTT	.	16	.	TRBV4-2	TRBJ1-1
CASTVRGGANVLTF	TGTGCCAGCACCGTTCGCGGGGGTGCCAACGTCCTGACTTTC	TRBD2	14	.	TRBV12-3/TRBV12-4	TRBJ2-6
CSGDTSMYNEQFF	TGCAGCGGCGATACCTCTATGTACAATGAGCAGTTCTTC	.	13	.	TRBV29-1	TRBJ2-1
CATSRVTSGNHEQYF	TGTGCCACCAGCAGAGTGACTAGCGGGAACCACGAGCAGTACTTC	TRBD2	15	.	TRBV15	TRBJ2-7
CASSYQSGTSGRRYEQYF	TGTGCCAGCAGTTACCAATCCGGGACTAGCGGGAGAAGGTACGAGCAGTACTTC	TRBD2	18	.	TRBV6-2/TRBV6-3	TRBJ2-7
CSARALSTEAFF	TGCAGTGCTAGAGCGTTGAGCACTGAAGCTTTCTTT	.	12	.	TRBV20-1	TRBJ1-1
CSVEAGLNTGELFF	TGCAGCGTTGAGGCAGGGCTGAACACCGGGGAGCTGTTTTTT	.	14	.	TRBV29-1	TRBJ2-2
CASRRTGGLNYEQYF	TGTGCCAGCCGTAGGACAGGTGGACTGAACTACGAGCAGTACTTC	TRBD1	15	.	TRBV2	TRBJ2-7
CASGQGVGNSPLHF	TGCGCCAGCGGTCAGGGGGTAGGTAATTCACCCCTCCACTTT	TRBD1	14	.	TRBV12-3/TRBV12-4	TRBJ1-6
CATSDGLPYEQYF	TGTGCCACCAGTGACGGACTCCCCTACGAGCAGTACTTC	.	13	.	TRBV24-1	TRBJ2-7
CAISETGYGYTF	TGTGCCATCAGTGAGACAGGCTATGGCTACACCTTC	.	12	.	TRBV10-3	TRBJ1-2
CASSLGTGRTETQYF	TGTGCCAGCAGCTTAGGAACAGGCCGCACGGAGACCCAGTACTTC	.	15	.	TRBV7-9	TRBJ2-5
CASSSTGPDTQYF	TGTGCCAGCAGCTCTACAGGGCCAGATACGCAGTATTTT	.	13	once	TRBV7-3	TRBJ2-3
CASSWGPPSGRELFF	TGTGCCAGCAGTTGGGGACCGCCGAGTGGTAGGGAGCTGTTTTTT	.	15	.	TRBV10-3	TRBJ2-2
CASSFESGGELFF	TGTGCCAGCAGCTTTGAGTCCGGCGGGGAGCTGTTTTTT	.	13	.	TRBV7-6	TRBJ2-2
CSAVGTPPLNPAEQYF	TGCAGTGCTGTCGGGACTCCACCCCTGAACCCTGCCGAGCAGTACTTC	.	16	.	TRBV20-1	TRBJ2-7
CASSALGGTYEQYF	TGCGCCAGCAGCGCATTGGGGGGAACCTACGAGCAGTACTTC	.	14	.	TRBV5-1	TRBJ2-7